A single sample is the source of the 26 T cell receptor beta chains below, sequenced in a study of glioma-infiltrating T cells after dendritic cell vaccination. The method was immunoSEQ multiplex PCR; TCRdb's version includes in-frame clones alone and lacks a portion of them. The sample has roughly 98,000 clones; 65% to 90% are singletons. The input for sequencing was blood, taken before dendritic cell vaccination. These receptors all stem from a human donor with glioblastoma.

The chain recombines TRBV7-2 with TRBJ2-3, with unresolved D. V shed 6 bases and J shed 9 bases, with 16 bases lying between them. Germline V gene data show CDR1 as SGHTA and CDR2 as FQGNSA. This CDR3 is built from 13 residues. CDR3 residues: CASRPPGFGTQYF. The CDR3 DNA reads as TGTGCCAGCAGACCCCCAGGTTTCGGAACGCAGTATTTT.

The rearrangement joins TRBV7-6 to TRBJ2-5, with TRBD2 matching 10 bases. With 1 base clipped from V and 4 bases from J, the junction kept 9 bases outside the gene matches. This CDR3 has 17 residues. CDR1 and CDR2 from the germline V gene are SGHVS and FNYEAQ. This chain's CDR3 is CASSLGGLAGVGETQYF. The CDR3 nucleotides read TGTGCCAGCAGCTTAGGTGGGCTAGCGGGGGTTGGAGAGACCCAGTACTTC.

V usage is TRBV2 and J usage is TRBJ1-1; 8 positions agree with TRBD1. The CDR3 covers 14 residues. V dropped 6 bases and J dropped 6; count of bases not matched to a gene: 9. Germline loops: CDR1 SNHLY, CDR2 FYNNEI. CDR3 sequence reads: CASRETGVMAEAFF. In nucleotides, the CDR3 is TGTGCCAGCAGAGAGACAGGGGTTATGGCTGAAGCTTTCTTT.

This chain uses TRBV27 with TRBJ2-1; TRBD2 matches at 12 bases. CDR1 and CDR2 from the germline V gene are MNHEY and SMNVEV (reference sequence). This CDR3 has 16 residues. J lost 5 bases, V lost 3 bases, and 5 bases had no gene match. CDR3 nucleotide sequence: TGTGCCAGCAGTTTCTACTCTAGCGGGAGGGACAATGAGCAGTTCTTC. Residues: CASSFYSSGRDNEQFF.

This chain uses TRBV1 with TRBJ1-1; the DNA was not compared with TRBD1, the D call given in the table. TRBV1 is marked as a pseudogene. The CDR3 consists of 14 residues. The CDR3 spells CTSPGGAGNTEAFF. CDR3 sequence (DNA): TGCACCAGCCCAGGGGGCGCGGGGAACACTGAAGCTTTCTTT.

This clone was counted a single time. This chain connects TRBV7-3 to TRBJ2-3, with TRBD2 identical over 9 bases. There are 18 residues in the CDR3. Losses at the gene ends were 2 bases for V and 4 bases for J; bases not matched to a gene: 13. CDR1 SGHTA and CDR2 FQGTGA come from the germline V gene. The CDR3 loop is CASSLAGGIPRGADTQYF. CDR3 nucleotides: TGTGCCAGCAGCTTAGCGGGGGGGATCCCCAGGGGCGCAGATACGCAGTATTTT.

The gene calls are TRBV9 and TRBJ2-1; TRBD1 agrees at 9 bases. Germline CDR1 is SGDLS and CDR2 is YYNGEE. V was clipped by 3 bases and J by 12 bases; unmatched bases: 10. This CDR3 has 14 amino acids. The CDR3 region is CASSAVPGQGVQFF. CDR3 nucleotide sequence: TGTGCCAGCAGCGCCGTACCGGGACAGGGAGTGCAGTTCTTC.

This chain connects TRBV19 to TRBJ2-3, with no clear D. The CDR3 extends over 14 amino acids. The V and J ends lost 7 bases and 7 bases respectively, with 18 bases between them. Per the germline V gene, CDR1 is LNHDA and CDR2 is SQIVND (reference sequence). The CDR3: CASTPSAVPYTQYF. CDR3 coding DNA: TGTGCCAGTACCCCCTCGGCGGTCCCTTATACGCAGTATTTT.

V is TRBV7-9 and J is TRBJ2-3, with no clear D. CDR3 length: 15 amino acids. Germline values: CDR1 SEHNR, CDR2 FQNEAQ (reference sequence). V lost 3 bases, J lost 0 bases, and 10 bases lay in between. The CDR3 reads CASSFLSQSTDTQYF. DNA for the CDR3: TGTGCCAGCAGCTTCCTCTCCCAGAGCACAGATACGCAGTATTTT.

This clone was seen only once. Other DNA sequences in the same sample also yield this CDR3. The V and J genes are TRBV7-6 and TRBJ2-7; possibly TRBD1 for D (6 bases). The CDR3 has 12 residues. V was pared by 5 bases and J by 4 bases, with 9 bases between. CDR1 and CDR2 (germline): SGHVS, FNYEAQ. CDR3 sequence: CASSPDRYEQYF. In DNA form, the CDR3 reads TGTGCCAGCAGCCCCGACAGGTACGAGCAGTACTTC. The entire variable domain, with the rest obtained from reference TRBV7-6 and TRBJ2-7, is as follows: GAGVSQSPRYKVTKRGQDVALRCDPISGHVSLYWYRQALGQGPEFLTYFNYEAQQDKSGLPNDRFSAERPEGSISTLTIQRTEQRDSAMYRCASSPDRYEQYFGPGTRLTVT.

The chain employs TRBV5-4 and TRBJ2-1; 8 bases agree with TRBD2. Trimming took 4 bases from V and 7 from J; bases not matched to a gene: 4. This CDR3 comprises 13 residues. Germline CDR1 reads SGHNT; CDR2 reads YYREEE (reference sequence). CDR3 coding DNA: TGTGCCAGCAGCCTCGGGACTAGTAATGAGCAGTTCTTC. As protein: CASSLGTSNEQFF. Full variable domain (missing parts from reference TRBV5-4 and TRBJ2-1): ETGVTQSPTHLIKTRGQQVTLRCSSQSGHNTVSWYQQALGQGPQFIFQYYREEENGRGNFPPRFSGLQFPNYSSELNVNALELDDSALYLCASSLGTSNEQFFGPGTRLTVL.

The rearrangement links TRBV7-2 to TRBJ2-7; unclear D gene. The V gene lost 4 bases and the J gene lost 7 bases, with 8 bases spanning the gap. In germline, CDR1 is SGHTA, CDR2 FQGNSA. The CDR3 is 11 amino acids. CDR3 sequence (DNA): TGTGCCAGCAGCTCCCCCCAGGAGCAGTACTTC. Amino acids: CASSSPQEQYF. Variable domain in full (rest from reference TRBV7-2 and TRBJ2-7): GAGVSQSPSNKVTEKGKDVELRCDPISGHTALYWYRQSLGQGLEFLIYFQGNSAPDKSGLPSDRFSAERTGGSVSTLTIQRTQQEDSAVYLCASSSPQEQYFGPGTRLTVT.

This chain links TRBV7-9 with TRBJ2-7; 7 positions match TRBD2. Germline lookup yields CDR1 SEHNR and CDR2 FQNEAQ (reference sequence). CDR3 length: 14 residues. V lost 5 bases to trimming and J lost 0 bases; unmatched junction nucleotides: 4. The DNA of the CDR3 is TGTGCCAGCAGCGGGGGGGGGAGCTCCTACGAGCAGTACTTC. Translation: CASSGGGSSYEQYF.

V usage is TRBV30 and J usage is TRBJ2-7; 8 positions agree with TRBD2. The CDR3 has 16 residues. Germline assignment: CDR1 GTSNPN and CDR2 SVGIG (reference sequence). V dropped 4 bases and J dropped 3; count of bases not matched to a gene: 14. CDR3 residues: CAWTRPGGRRVYEQYF. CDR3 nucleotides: TGTGCCTGGACCCGACCGGGGGGGAGGCGGGTCTACGAGCAGTACTTC.

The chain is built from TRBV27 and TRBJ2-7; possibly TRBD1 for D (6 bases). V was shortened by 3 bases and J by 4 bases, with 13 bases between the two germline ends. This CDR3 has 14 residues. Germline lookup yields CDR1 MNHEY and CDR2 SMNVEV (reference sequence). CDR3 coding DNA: TGTGCCAGCAGTTTTTCTACAGGGCCGTACGAGCAGTACTTC. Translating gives CASSFSTGPYEQYF.

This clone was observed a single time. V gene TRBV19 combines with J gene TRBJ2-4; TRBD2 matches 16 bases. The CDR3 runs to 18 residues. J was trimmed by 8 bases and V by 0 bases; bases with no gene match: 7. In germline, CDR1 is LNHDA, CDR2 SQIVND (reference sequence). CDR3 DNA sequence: TGTGCCAGTAGTATAGAGGGACTAGCGGGGGGGCCGAGGTACATTCAGTACTTC. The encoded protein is CASSIEGLAGGPRYIQYF.

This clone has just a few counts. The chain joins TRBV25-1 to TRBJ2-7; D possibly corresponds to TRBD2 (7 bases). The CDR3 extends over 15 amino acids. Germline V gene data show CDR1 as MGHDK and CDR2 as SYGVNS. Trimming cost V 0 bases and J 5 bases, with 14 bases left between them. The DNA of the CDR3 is TGTGCCAGCAGTGAATATAGGGGGGGGAGGGACGAGCAGTACTTC. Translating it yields CASSEYRGGRDEQYF.

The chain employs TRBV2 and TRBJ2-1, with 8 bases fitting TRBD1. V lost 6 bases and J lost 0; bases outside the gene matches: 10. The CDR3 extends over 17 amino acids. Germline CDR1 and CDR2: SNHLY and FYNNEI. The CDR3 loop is CASRTGQGSSSYNEQFF. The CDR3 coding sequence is TGTGCCAGCAGAACCGGACAGGGATCCAGCTCCTACAATGAGCAGTTCTTC.

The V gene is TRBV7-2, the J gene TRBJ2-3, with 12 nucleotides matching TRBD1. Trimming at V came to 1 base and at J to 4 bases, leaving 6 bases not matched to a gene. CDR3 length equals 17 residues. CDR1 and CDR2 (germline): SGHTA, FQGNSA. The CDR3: CASSLVRGQGAPDTQYF. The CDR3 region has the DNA TGTGCCAGCAGCTTAGTAAGGGGACAGGGGGCACCAGATACGCAGTATTTT.

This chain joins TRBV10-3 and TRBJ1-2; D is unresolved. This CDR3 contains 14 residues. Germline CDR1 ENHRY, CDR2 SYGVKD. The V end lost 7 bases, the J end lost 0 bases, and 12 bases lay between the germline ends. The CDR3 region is CAINPRGANYGYTF. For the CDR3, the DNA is TGTGCCATCAATCCGCGGGGAGCTAACTATGGCTACACCTTC.

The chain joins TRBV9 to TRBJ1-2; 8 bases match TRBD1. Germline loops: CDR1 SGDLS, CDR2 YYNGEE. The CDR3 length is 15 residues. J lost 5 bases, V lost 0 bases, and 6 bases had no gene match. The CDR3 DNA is TGTGCCAGCAGCGTAGTTCCAGGGGGCTCGTATGGCTACACCTTC. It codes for CASSVVPGGSYGYTF.

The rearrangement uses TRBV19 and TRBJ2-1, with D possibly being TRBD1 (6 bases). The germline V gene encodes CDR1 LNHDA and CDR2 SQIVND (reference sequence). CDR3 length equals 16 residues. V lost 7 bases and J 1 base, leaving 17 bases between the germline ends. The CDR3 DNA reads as TGTGCCAGTACTACGAACAGGGTTACTTCCTACAATGAGCAGTTCTTC. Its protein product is CASTTNRVTSYNEQFF.

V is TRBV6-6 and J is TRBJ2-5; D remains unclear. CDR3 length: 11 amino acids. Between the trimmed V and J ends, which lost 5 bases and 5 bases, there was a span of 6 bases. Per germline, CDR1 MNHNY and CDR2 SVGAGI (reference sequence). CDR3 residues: CASSQVETQYF. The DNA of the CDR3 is TGTGCCAGCAGTCAGGTCGAGACCCAGTACTTC.

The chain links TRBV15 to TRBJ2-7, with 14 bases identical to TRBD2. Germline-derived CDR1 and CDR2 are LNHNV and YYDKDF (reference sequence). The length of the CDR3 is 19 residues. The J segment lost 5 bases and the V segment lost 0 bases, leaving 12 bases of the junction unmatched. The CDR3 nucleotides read TGTGCCACCAGCAGAGATCCCCAATCGGGACTAGCGGGAGAGGACGAGCAGTACTTC. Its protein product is CATSRDPQSGLAGEDEQYF. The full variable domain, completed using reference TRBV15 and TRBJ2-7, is DAMVIQNPRYQVTQFGKPVTLSCSQTLNHNVMYWYQQKSSQAPKLLFHYYDKDFNNEADTPDNFQSRRPNTSFCFLDIRSPGLGDTAMYLCATSRDPQSGLAGEDEQYFGPGTRLTVT.

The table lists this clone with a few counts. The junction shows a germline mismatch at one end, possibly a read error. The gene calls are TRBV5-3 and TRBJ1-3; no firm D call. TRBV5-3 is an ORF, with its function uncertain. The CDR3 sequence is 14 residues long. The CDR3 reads CASSLSPVGNTIYF. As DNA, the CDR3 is TGTGCCAGCAGCTTGTCCCCCGTCGGAAACACCATATATTTT.

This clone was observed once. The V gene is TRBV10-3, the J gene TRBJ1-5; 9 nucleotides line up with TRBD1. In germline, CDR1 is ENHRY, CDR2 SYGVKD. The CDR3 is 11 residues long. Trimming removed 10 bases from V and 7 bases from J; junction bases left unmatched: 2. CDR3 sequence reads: CATGTGQPQHF. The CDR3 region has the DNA TGTGCCACCGGGACAGGGCAGCCCCAGCATTTT.